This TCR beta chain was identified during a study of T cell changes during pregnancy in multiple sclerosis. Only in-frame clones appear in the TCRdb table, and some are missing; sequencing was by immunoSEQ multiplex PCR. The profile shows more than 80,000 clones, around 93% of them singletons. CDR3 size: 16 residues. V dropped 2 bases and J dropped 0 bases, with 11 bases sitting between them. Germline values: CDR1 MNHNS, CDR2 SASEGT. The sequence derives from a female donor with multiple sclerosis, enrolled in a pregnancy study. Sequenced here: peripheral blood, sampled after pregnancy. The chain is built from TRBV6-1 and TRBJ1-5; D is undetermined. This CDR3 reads CASSEILTNSNQPQHF. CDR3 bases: TGTGCCAGCAGTGAAATCTTGACAAATAGCAATCAGCCCCAGCATTTT.